A single sample is the source of the 13 T cell receptor beta chains below, sequenced in a study of blood T cell repertoires in COVID-19. TCRdb's table, derived via immunoSEQ multiplex PCR, lists solely in-frame clones and lacks some. The table includes approximately 200,000 clones, 85% to 95% detected once. The specimen was peripheral blood. Receptors were obtained from a man aged 25-40 years with COVID-19, enrolled during active disease.

The chain has TRBV6-1 and TRBJ1-5; weak D call: TRBD1 (6 bases). V dropped 0 bases and J dropped 6 bases, with 9 bases sitting between them. Germline V gene data show CDR1 as MNHNS and CDR2 as SASEGT. There are 14 residues in the CDR3. This CDR3 is CASSEAGGRQPQHF. The CDR3 region has the DNA TGTGCCAGCAGTGAAGCCGGGGGGCGTCAGCCCCAGCATTTT.

V usage is TRBV4-1 and J usage is TRBJ2-7; 7 bases align to TRBD1. Germline V gene sequence: CDR1 MGHRA, CDR2 YSYEKL. The CDR3 is 14 amino acids. J was trimmed by 3 bases and V by 3 bases; bases with no gene match: 5. The CDR3 spells CASSHQGVGYEQYF. The CDR3 DNA follows: TGCGCCAGCAGCCACCAGGGGGTCGGCTACGAGCAGTACTTC.

V and J are TRBV5-4 and TRBJ2-5, with TRBD2 identical over 15 bases. Germline lookup yields CDR1 SGHNT and CDR2 YYREEE (reference sequence). Unmatched junction bases numbered 9, after V lost 4 bases and J lost 5 bases. CDR3 length equals 17 residues. The CDR3, as DNA: TGTGCCAGCAGCACTGGGACTAGCGGGGGGATGTCCGAGACCCAGTACTTC. Translation gives CASSTGTSGGMSETQYF.

For this clone: The same CDR3 also results from other DNA sequences found in this sample. The chain combines TRBV7-2 with TRBJ2-3; TRBD2 matches at 11 bases. Germline V lookup: CDR1 SGHTA, CDR2 FQGNSA. The V segment lost 4 bases and the J segment 1 base; nucleotides outside the gene matches: 1. The CDR3 runs 15 residues. The CDR3 DNA sequence: TGTGCCAGCAGCTCACTAGCGGGGGGCACAGATACGCAGTATTTT. Its translation is CASSSLAGGTDTQYF.

The CDR3 DNA follows: TGTGCCAGCTCACCGACGGGACAGGGGAGGCAGCCCCAGCATTTT. It encodes CASSPTGQGRQPQHF. The J gene is TRBJ1-5, the V gene TRBV18, with 10 bases matching TRBD1. Germline CDR1 KGHSH, CDR2 LQKENI. J was trimmed by 7 bases and V by 3 bases; bases with no gene match: 6. The CDR3 has 15 residues.

This chain joins TRBV30 and TRBJ1-1; 8 nucleotides line up with TRBD1. V lost 2 bases and J lost 0; bases outside the gene matches: 2. In germline, CDR1 is GTSNPN, CDR2 SVGIG (reference sequence). This CDR3 contains 14 residues. As DNA, the CDR3 is TGTGCCTGGAGTCAGGGGGCCCTGAACACTGAAGCTTTCTTT. Translation: CAWSQGALNTEAFF.

The chain has TRBV12-3 or TRBV12-4 and TRBJ1-5, with a weak D call TRBD1 (5 bases). V lost 6 bases to trimming and J lost 6 bases, with 12 bases between them. The CDR3 is 13 amino acids. The CDR3 coding sequence is TGTGCCAGCAGATACGACGGGGGTCAGCCCCAGCATTTT. It encodes CASRYDGGQPQHF.

The rearrangement joins TRBV7-3 to TRBJ2-3, with D maybe TRBD2 (7 bases). Germline CDR1 is SGHTA and CDR2 is FQGTGA. The CDR3 is 17 amino acids. V was shortened by 1 base and J by 0 bases, with 14 bases between the two germline ends. CDR3 nucleotide sequence: TGTGCCAGCAGCTTAAGTTTGGGGGGGCTGAGCACAGATACGCAGTATTTT. Its protein product is CASSLSLGGLSTDTQYF.

V and J are TRBV6-5 and TRBJ1-1; 9 nucleotides match TRBD1. The junction had 11 bases not matched to a gene; V was cut back by 5 bases and J by 7 bases. Germline loops: CDR1 MNHEY, CDR2 SVGAGI. The CDR3 has 15 residues. In nucleotides, the CDR3 is TGTGCCAGCAGTACAAGGACAGGGGCCAGGGGTGAAGCTTTCTTT. Its protein product is CASSTRTGARGEAFF.

The V call is TRBV10-1, the J call TRBJ2-3; a possible D gene is TRBD2 (5 bases). Deletions cut 0 bases from V and 4 bases from J, with 11 bases between. CDR1 is WNHNN and CDR2 is SYGVQD in the germline V gene (reference sequence). The CDR3 spans 15 residues. CDR3 DNA sequence: TGCGCCAGCAGTGAGTCGGCTCACGGGGCAGATACGCAGTATTTT. Its protein is CASSESAHGADTQYF.

V usage is TRBV7-2 and J usage is TRBJ1-1; D is perhaps TRBD1 (5 bases). Trimming shortened V by 4 bases and J by 0 bases, and 15 bases separated the two germline ends. Germline V gene data show CDR1 as SGHTA and CDR2 as FQGNSA. This CDR3 contains 16 residues. DNA of the CDR3: TGTGCCAGCAGCTCTGTTCCGGGACTGATGAACACTGAAGCTTTCTTT. Its protein is CASSSVPGLMNTEAFF.

With respect to this clone: Within the sample, other DNA sequences also encode this same CDR3. The CDR3 region is CASSEGQGNTEAFF. For the CDR3, the DNA is TGTGCCAGCAGTGAAGGACAAGGGAACACTGAAGCTTTCTTT. The gene calls are TRBV2 and TRBJ1-1, with D hard to call. This CDR3 contains 14 residues. V was trimmed by 1 base and J by 1 base, leaving 7 bases between them. The germline V gene has CDR1 SNHLY and CDR2 FYNNEI.

On this clone itself: Within the sample, other DNA sequences also encode this same CDR3. The V and J genes are TRBV5-1 and TRBJ2-5; 14 bases are shared with TRBD2. This CDR3 contains 15 residues. After removal of 4 bases from V and 5 bases from J, the junction contained 4 bases not matched to a gene. CDR1 is SGHRS and CDR2 is YFSETQ in the germline V gene. CDR3 in amino acids: CASSLGLAGGETQYF. Here the CDR3 DNA reads TGCGCCAGCAGCCTCGGACTAGCGGGGGGCGAGACCCAGTACTTC.